This TCR beta chain was identified during a study of T cell clones after liver transplantation. The overall study: Pre-transplant mixed lymphocyte reactions yielded third-party-reactive TCRbeta sequences as comparators for graft-donor-reactive sequences. HCV positivity affected three of eight recipients; the rest lacked autoimmune or viral indications. Overall study findings and caveats: Migration into the graft, not deletion, may explain lost graft donor-reactive T cells.

The assay was immunoSEQ multiplex PCR, and TCRdb's table has in-frame clones only and misses some. This sample has tens of thousands of clones, with approximately 84% found just once. This clone was counted between two and nine times. Its target is not known. Germline CDR1 reads SGHDT; CDR2 reads YYEEEE. The junction had 6 bases not matched to a gene; V was cut back by 2 bases and J by 8 bases. The CDR3 contains 14 residues. The clonotype was recovered from a human donor who received a liver transplant. V usage is TRBV5-6 and J usage is TRBJ2-1; 8 bases are shared with TRBD1. The starting material was CD4+ T cells from blood, obtained before liver transplant. The CDR3 DNA reads as TGTGCCAGCAGCTTTCGGGACAGGTCGCATGAGCAGTTCTTC. It translates to CASSFRDRSHEQFF.